One sample yielded the 2 T cell receptor beta chains listed below, sequenced in a study of cytotoxic CD8 clonotypes in ibrutinib-treated CLL. This table comes from immunoSEQ multiplex PCR, and its TCRdb copy is limited to in-frame clones, with some not included. The sample shows almost 45,000 clones, over 60% of them seen only once. Here the sequenced sample was PBMCs, taken after 12 months of ibrutinib treatment. All receptors come from a human donor with chronic lymphocytic leukemia.

V and J are TRBV7-2 and TRBJ1-2, with D maybe TRBD1 (6 bases). With 5 bases removed from V and 3 bases from J, the gap between germline ends came to 10 bases. The CDR3 consists of 13 residues. Germline CDR1 reads SGHTA; CDR2 reads FQGNSA. For the CDR3, the DNA is TGTGCCAGCAGCCTAGGGGGATACTATGGCTACACCTTC. Residues: CASSLGGYYGYTF.

The rearrangement links TRBV5-5 to TRBJ2-7; D not certain. This CDR3 contains 15 residues. Germline V gene sequence: CDR1 SGHKS, CDR2 YYEKEE (reference sequence). The ends were cut back, 3 bases at V and 4 bases at J, with 17 bases in the middle. The CDR3 DNA sequence: TGTGCCAGCAGCTCGCCCTGGTCGGGTACGTACGAGCAGTACTTC. Translated, it gives CASSSPWSGTYEQYF.